The rows below give T cell receptor beta chains drawn from one sample of a study of STAT3 mutations in large granular lymphocyte leukemia. Libraries were prepared by immunoSEQ multiplex PCR; TCRdb keeps only in-frame clonotypes and omits some of them. This table holds 2,000 to 2,500 clones, less than 60% found once. Sample: peripheral blood mononuclear cells. Source of these receptors: a man between 60 and 75 years old with T-cell large granular lymphocyte leukemia. Some clones in this sample may be carry-over from other donors' samples. The conserved cysteine and the conserved F or W are not part of the CDR3 here.

v_gene,j_gene,CDR3aa
TRBV15,TRBJ1-2,ATSRDLAAGGYT
TRBV5-6,TRBJ1-6,ASSLVGNSPLH
TRBV18,TRBJ2-7,ASSLLEGPAYEQY
TRBV25-1,TRBJ1-6,ASSERDSRILSPLH
TRBV5-4,TRBJ2-7,ASSLAMGPYEQY
TRBV5-6,TRBJ2-7,ASSNQGYEQY
TRBV11-2,TRBJ2-6,ASSPQGQSSGANVLT
TRBV7-9,TRBJ1-2,ASSTAGGHYGYT
TRBV30,TRBJ1-1,AWSRESEAF
TRBV30,TRBJ2-7,AWAGTGMGEQY
TRBV30,TRBJ1-2,AGVDRGQGGYT
TRBV7-9,TRBJ2-1,ASSSSLGSGEQF
TRBV5-1,TRBJ1-5,ASSPTGNQPQH
TRBV18,TRBJ2-7,ASSDLQSSYEQY
TRBV9,TRBJ2-3,ASSVGSGDTQY
TRBV5-4,TRBJ2-3,ASRPRGTDTQY
TRBV5-1,TRBJ2-3,ASSIGVWGDTQY
TRBV4-2,TRBJ2-6,ASSQGQGSGANVLT
TRBV9,TRBJ1-2,ASSVFDGPSLGGYT
TRBV14,TRBJ1-2,ATRPSRYGYT
TRBV6-5,TRBJ2-7,ASRDSYYEQY
TRBV7-9,TRBJ1-2,ASSPLSNYGYT
TRBV30,TRBJ2-7,ACHIDWGAKYEQY
TRBV18,TRBJ2-5,ASSLGPRGETQY
TRBV5-4,TRBJ2-7,ASSSPGTSSSEQY
TRBV30,TRBJ1-4,AWSPRRGNEKLF
TRBV7-9,TRBJ2-1,ASSALAANEQF
TRBV5-4,TRBJ2-2,ASRIKDNTGELF
TRBV18,TRBJ2-5,ASSPTERETQY
TRBV30,TRBJ1-2,AWSNLYGYT
TRBV29-1,TRBJ2-3,SALAGASTDTQY
TRBV7-9,TRBJ2-7,ASSRRDMNSYEQY
TRBV7-2,TRBJ2-7,ASSPTTGSYEQY
TRBV18,TRBJ1-4,ASSLAGTDEKLF
TRBV29-1,TRBJ2-1,SVVWRETTYNEQF
TRBV5-4,TRBJ2-6,ASSLARGGAHGANVLT
TRBV29-1,TRBJ1-2,SVDAGRPKNYGYT
TRBV14,TRBJ2-7,ASSFGVYEQY